This T cell receptor beta chain came from a study of blood T cell repertoires in COVID-19. Study-wide background: Sites across the United States, Italy and Spain contributed samples from acute and convalescent COVID-19.

All enrollees were roughly 18 to 90 years old and from fewer than 30 US areas. Allocation to cohorts depended on clinical history reported by the participants. This clone was detected only once. J gave up 5 bases and V 6 bases, and 5 bases lay outside the gene matches. This CDR3 spans 13 amino acids. In the authors' workflow: Amplified reference gene primers provided the basis for estimating nucleated cell counts. Measured with immunoSEQ multiplex PCR; TCRdb has only the in-frame clones, and not every one. That table furnishes V, J and clone size, whereas the DNA furnished D and trimming. The repertoire holds tens of thousands of clones, with 70% to 80% as singletons.

The specimen was PBMCs or T cells enriched from blood (not recorded which). The chain carries TRBV12-3 or TRBV12-4 and TRBJ1-1; TRBD1 matches 8 bases. The source is a woman between 45 and 60 years old with acute COVID-19. CDR3 bases: TGTGCCAGCAGACTGACAGGGGCTACTGAAGCTTTCTTT. Amino acid sequence: CASRLTGATEAFF.